The 21 T cell receptor beta chains below were found in one sample sequenced in a study of shared clonotypes between healthy human individuals. Assay used: immunoSEQ multiplex PCR; TCRdb lists only in-frame clones, some missing. The table has about 1.1 million clones, 60% to 85% seen once. The sequencing input was memory CD4+ T cells from PBMCs. Described subset: CD45RA-negative fraction. These receptor sequences come from a man younger than 30 in good health. Some clones in this sample may be carry-over from other donors' samples.

The rearrangement joins TRBV6-1 to TRBJ2-7; D gene uncertain. The CDR3 is made up of 15 amino acids. In germline, CDR1 is MNHNS, CDR2 SASEGT. V lost 5 bases and J lost 2, with 16 bases in between. CDR3 region: CASSPPGVTTYEQYF. The CDR3 bases are TGTGCCAGCAGTCCTCCGGGTGTCACTACCTACGAGCAGTACTTC.

The sample holds a few counts of this clone. V and J are TRBV4-1 and TRBJ2-1; the D call may be TRBD1 or TRBD2 (5 bases each). The CDR3 runs to 13 residues. The ends were cut back, 4 bases at V and 8 bases at J, with 12 bases in the middle. CDR1 and CDR2 (germline): MGHRA, YSYEKL. The CDR3 loop is CASSRDESYEQFF. The CDR3 region has the DNA TGCGCCAGCAGCCGGGACGAGTCTTATGAGCAGTTCTTC.

V is TRBV4-2 and J is TRBJ2-1, with 8 positions matching TRBD1. Per the germline V gene, CDR1 is LGHNA and CDR2 is YNFKEQ. With 0 bases clipped from V and 3 bases from J, the junction kept 1 base outside the gene matches. The CDR3 has 15 residues. CDR3 region: CASSQDDRGYNEQFF. The CDR3 DNA is TGTGCCAGCAGCCAAGACGACAGGGGCTACAATGAGCAGTTCTTC.

This clone was seen many times. The chain links TRBV5-5 to TRBJ1-4; 9 nucleotides match TRBD1. After removal of 0 bases from V and 13 bases from J, the junction contained 7 bases not matched to a gene. Germline V gene lookup returns CDR1 SGHKS and CDR2 YYEKEE (reference sequence). CDR3 length equals 14 residues. CDR3 loop: CASSLEGQGVGLFF. The CDR3 region has the DNA TGTGCCAGCAGCTTGGAGGGACAGGGCGTGGGACTGTTTTTT.

The V gene is TRBV5-6, the J gene TRBJ2-1; 7 bases agree with TRBD1. CDR1 is SGHDT and CDR2 is YYEEEE in the germline V gene. This CDR3 spans 15 amino acids. Trimming took 3 bases from V and 6 from J; bases not matched to a gene: 9. The CDR3 spells CASSSGQVGSNEQFF. The CDR3 nucleotides are TGTGCCAGCAGCTCAGGACAGGTGGGTTCCAATGAGCAGTTCTTC. The whole variable domain, remainder taken from reference TRBV5-6 and TRBJ2-1, is DAGVTQSPTHLIKTRGQQVTLRCSPKSGHDTVSWYQQALGQGPQFIFQYYEEEERQRGNFPDRFSGHQFPNYSSELNVNALLLGDSALYLCASSSGQVGSNEQFFGPGTRLTVL.

This clone was found once. As DNA, the CDR3 is TGCGCCAGCAGTGGGGACAGGGGGATGAACACTGAAGCTTTCTTT. Its translation is CASSGDRGMNTEAFF. The rearrangement joins TRBV10-1 to TRBJ1-1; TRBD1 aligns across 11 bases. The germline gives CDR1 WNHNN, CDR2 SYGVQD (reference sequence). J lost 0 bases, V lost 4 bases, and 1 base had no gene match. This CDR3 is 15 amino acids long.

The chain couples TRBV12-5 to TRBJ2-3, with TRBD2 identical over 9 bases. Germline V gene sequence: CDR1 LGHNT, CDR2 FRNRAP. Unmatched junction bases numbered 7, after V lost 6 bases and J lost 3 bases. The CDR3 is 15 amino acids. The CDR3 DNA follows: TGTGCTAGTGGAGGGGCTAGCGGGAATACAGATACGCAGTATTTT. Its translation is CASGGASGNTDTQYF.

This clone was detected only a few times. This rearrangement joins TRBV5-1 to TRBJ2-3; D not resolved. The CDR3 extends over 13 amino acids. The germline V and J ends were trimmed by 1 base and 5 bases, with 8 bases remaining between them. Germline V gene data show CDR1 as SGHRS and CDR2 as YFSETQ. The CDR3 loop reads CASSLYGGDTQYF. DNA of the CDR3: TGCGCCAGCAGCTTGTATGGTGGAGATACGCAGTATTTT.

The genes are TRBV27 and TRBJ1-2, with D unresolved. The CDR3 covers 15 residues. The V end was cut by 6 bases, the J end by 2 bases, with 16 bases between. Germline V gene lookup returns CDR1 MNHEY and CDR2 SMNVEV (reference sequence). CDR3 protein: CASSQESGLNYGYTF. The CDR3 DNA follows: TGTGCCAGCAGCCAAGAGTCAGGCCTAAACTATGGCTACACCTTC.

This chain links TRBV30 with TRBJ2-1; the match to TRBD2 covers 11 bases. The CDR3 has 15 residues. CDR1 is GTSNPN, CDR2 SVGIG, per germline (reference sequence). Trimming cost V 6 bases and J 4 bases; bases outside gene matches: 8. Written as DNA, the CDR3 is TGTGCCTGTGACGGCGGGACTAGCGGATACAATGAGCAGTTCTTC. Translating gives CACDGGTSGYNEQFF.

V is TRBV11-2 and J is TRBJ2-7, with TRBD1 matching over 7 bases. Germline loops: CDR1 SGHAT, CDR2 FQNNGV. Unmatched junction bases numbered 11, after V lost 5 bases and J lost 1 base. The length of the CDR3 is 16 residues. This CDR3 is CASSGRRTGVSYEQYF. As DNA, the CDR3 is TGTGCCAGCAGCGGGCGGAGGACAGGTGTGTCCTACGAGCAGTACTTC.

This clone has a single count. The chain is built from TRBV28 and TRBJ2-2; the D gene is possibly TRBD1 (6 bases). CDR3 length equals 15 residues. Looked up from germline, CDR1 is MDHEN and CDR2 is SYDVKM. V lost 2 bases and J lost 1, with 8 bases in between. CDR3: CASSLEGGNTGELFF. The DNA of the CDR3 is TGTGCCAGCAGTTTAGAAGGGGGGAACACCGGGGAGCTGTTTTTT.

This chain connects TRBV11-2 to TRBJ2-1, with D unresolved. Germline values: CDR1 SGHAT, CDR2 FQNNGV. Trimming took 1 base from V and 0 from J, leaving 4 bases between them. The CDR3 runs to 14 residues. As DNA, the CDR3 is TGTGCCAGCAGCTTAGGACCCTCCTACAATGAGCAGTTCTTC. Translation: CASSLGPSYNEQFF.

This clone was found once. The chain is built from TRBV15 and TRBJ1-4, with D possibly TRBD1 on 5 matching bases. V shed 0 bases and J shed 3 bases, with 8 bases lying between them. Germline CDR1 and CDR2: LNHNV and YYDKDF (reference sequence). The CDR3 is made up of 15 amino acids. The CDR3, as DNA: TGTGCCACCAGCAGAGATCAGGGACCTAATGAAAAACTGTTTTTT. It translates to CATSRDQGPNEKLFF.

The chain uses TRBV5-1 and TRBJ2-7; tentatively, D is TRBD1 (5 bases). Per germline, CDR1 SGHRS and CDR2 YFSETQ. V was shortened by 5 bases and J by 4 bases, with 10 bases between the two germline ends. The length of the CDR3 is 12 residues. CDR3 residues: CASRDTGYEQYF. In DNA form, the CDR3 reads TGCGCCAGCAGGGATACAGGATACGAGCAGTACTTC.

The chain joins TRBV12-5 to TRBJ1-1; 8 positions agree with TRBD1. Germline assignment: CDR1 LGHNT and CDR2 FRNRAP. The CDR3 runs 15 residues. V dropped 0 bases and J dropped 5; count of bases not matched to a gene: 5. The CDR3 reads CASGLVQGGRTEAFF. The CDR3 DNA reads as TGTGCTAGTGGTTTGGTACAGGGGGGTCGGACTGAAGCTTTCTTT. The complete variable domain, with remaining parts taken from reference TRBV12-5 and TRBJ1-1, reads DARVTQTPRHKVTEMGQEVTMRCQPILGHNTVFWYRQTMMQGLELLAYFRNRAPLDDSGMPKDRFSAEMPDATLATLKIQPSEPRDSAVYFCASGLVQGGRTEAFFGQGTRLTVV.

Points on this clone: The germline gene is not matched at one end of the junction; a read error may be the cause. The chain couples TRBV6-4 to TRBJ2-1, with 9 nucleotides matching TRBD2. Germline V CDR1 and CDR2: MRHNA, SNTAGT. The CDR3 covers 14 residues. The CDR3 protein is CACSEGREGNEQFF. The CDR3 DNA reads as TGTGCCTGCAGTGAGGGGCGGGAGGGCAATGAGCAGTTCTTC.

The sample holds many counts of this clone. V is TRBV27 and J is TRBJ2-1; 10 bases are a match to TRBD2. There are 15 residues in the CDR3. V lost 6 bases, J lost 10 bases, and 12 bases stayed unmatched. Germline V gene lookup returns CDR1 MNHEY and CDR2 SMNVEV (reference sequence). CDR3 bases: TGTGCCAGCAGCCCCTTCCTAGCGGGAGCAAGGGAGCAGTTCTTC. Encoded protein: CASSPFLAGAREQFF.

The rearrangement joins TRBV5-1 to TRBJ1-2; 7 bases fit TRBD1. V shed 1 base, J shed 6 bases, and the junction held 6 bases outside the gene matches. Germline assignment: CDR1 SGHRS and CDR2 YFSETQ. The length of the CDR3 is 14 residues. This CDR3 reads CASSLRPGGDGYTF. The CDR3 DNA reads as TGCGCCAGCAGCTTGCGTCCAGGGGGAGATGGCTACACCTTC.

The J gene is TRBJ2-7, the V gene TRBV2, with D possibly being TRBD1 or TRBD2 (6 bases each). The CDR3 has 12 amino acids. In germline, CDR1 is SNHLY, CDR2 FYNNEI. V dropped 6 bases and J dropped 5 bases, with 11 bases sitting between them. CDR3 sequence reads: CASSAGGNEQYF. CDR3 DNA: TGTGCCAGCAGCGCCGGGGGCAACGAGCAGTACTTC.

This chain connects TRBV10-3 to TRBJ2-3; no definite D call. The CDR3 has 13 residues. V lost 8 bases and J 2 bases, leaving 11 bases between the germline ends. Germline CDR1 and CDR2: ENHRY and SYGVKD. The DNA of the CDR3 is TGTGCCATCGCTGCGGAATCCACAGATACGCAGTATTTT. It is translated as CAIAAESTDTQYF.